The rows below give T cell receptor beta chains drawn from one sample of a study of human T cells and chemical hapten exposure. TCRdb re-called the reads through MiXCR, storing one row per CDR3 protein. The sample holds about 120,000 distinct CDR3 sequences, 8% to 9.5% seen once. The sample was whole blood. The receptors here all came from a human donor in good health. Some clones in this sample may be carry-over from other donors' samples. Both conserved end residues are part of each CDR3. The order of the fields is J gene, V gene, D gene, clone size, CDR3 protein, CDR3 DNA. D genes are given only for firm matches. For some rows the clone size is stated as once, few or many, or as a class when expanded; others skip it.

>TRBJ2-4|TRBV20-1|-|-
CSASPGRLAKNIQYF
TGCAGTGCTAGTCCAGGGCGGTTAGCCAAAAACATTCAGTACTTC
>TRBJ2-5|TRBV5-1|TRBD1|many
CASSLARTGGETQYF
TGCGCCAGCAGCTTGGCCCGGACAGGAGGCGAGACCCAGTACTTC
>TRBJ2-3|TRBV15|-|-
CATSREDWTTDTQYF
TGTGCCACCAGCAGAGAGGACTGGACCACAGATACGCAGTATTTT
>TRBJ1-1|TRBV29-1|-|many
CSVVGILNTEAFF
TGCAGCGTTGTAGGCATCCTGAACACTGAAGCTTTCTTT
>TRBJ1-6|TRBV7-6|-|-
CASSPIDTSGNSPLHF
TGTGCCAGCAGCCCGATTGACACCAGTGGTAATTCACCCCTCCACTTT
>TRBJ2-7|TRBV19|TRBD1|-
CASSGWTGGHEQYF
TGTGCCAGTAGTGGCTGGACAGGGGGCCACGAGCAGTACTTC
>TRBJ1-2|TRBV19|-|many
CASSTIGDPGSYGYTF
TGTGCCAGTAGTACCATAGGGGACCCCGGCTCCTATGGCTACACCTTC
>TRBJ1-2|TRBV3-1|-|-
CASSQGEQLRGYTF
TGTGCCAGCAGCCAAGGCGAACAGCTGAGGGGCTACACCTTC
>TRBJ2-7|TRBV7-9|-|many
CASSLKGDEQYF
TGTGCCAGCAGCTTAAAGGGGGACGAGCAGTACTTC
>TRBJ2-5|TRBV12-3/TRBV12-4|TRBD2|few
CASSPGGGLETQYF
TGTGCCAGCAGCCCGGGGGGGGGGCTAGAGACCCAGTACTTC
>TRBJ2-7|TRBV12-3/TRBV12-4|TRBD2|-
CASSTGTSDEQYF
TGTGCCAGCAGTACTGGGACTAGCGACGAGCAGTACTTC
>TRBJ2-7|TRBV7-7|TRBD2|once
CASSYGISGITYEQYF
TGTGCCAGCAGCTACGGGATTAGCGGGATCACCTACGAGCAGTACTTC
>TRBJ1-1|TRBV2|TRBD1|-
CASSIGTGVEAFF
TGTGCCAGCAGCATAGGGACAGGGGTAGAAGCTTTCTTT
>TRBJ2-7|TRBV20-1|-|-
CSARWGGGHEQYF
TGCAGTGCTAGATGGGGCGGCGGCCACGAGCAGTACTTC
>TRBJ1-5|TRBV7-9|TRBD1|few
CASSSTGVIGQPQHF
TGTGCCAGCAGCTCGACAGGGGTCATCGGCCAGCCCCAGCATTTT
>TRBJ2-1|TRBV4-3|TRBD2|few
CASSQGPGLAGPSSYNEQFF
TGCGCCAGCAGCCAAGGGCCGGGACTAGCTGGGCCAAGCTCCTACAATGAGCAGTTCTTC
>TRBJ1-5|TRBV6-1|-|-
CASSTETRQRNQPQHF
TGTGCCAGCAGTACAGAAACCCGACAGCGGAATCAGCCCCAGCATTTT
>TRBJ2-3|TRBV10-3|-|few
CAIRGQGTAADTQYF
TGTGCCATCAGGGGGCAGGGGACGGCGGCAGATACGCAGTATTTT
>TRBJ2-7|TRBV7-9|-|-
CASSLTGRTTYEQYF
TGTGCCAGCAGCTTAACCGGACGGACTACCTACGAGCAGTACTTC
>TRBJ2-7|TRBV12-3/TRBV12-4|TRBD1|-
CASSVGQGGEQYF
TGTGCCAGCAGTGTGGGACAGGGAGGAGAGCAGTACTTC
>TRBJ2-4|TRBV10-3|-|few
CAISGGSGTKNIQYF
TGTGCCATCAGTGGGGGCAGTGGGACCAAAAACATTCAGTACTTC
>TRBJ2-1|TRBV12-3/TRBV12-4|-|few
CASSFLAGEQFF
TGTGCCAGCAGTTTTCTAGCCGGGGAGCAGTTCTTC
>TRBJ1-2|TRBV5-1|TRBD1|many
CASRLGQDPNYGYTF
TGCGCCAGCAGACTAGGACAGGACCCTAACTATGGCTACACCTTC
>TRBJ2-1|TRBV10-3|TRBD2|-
CAIRGTSGRSPYNEQFF
TGTGCCATCAGGGGGACTAGCGGGAGAAGCCCCTACAATGAGCAGTTCTTC
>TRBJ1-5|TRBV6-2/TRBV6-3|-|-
CASSYSFQPASNQPQHF
TGTGCCAGCAGTTACTCGTTTCAGCCCGCTAGCAATCAGCCCCAGCATTTT
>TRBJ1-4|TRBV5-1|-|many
CASSFSDSLNEKLFF
TGCGCCAGCAGCTTCTCTGACAGCCTAAATGAAAAACTGTTTTTT
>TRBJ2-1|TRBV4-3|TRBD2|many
CASSQAQAGGTAYNEQFF
TGCGCCAGCAGCCAAGCCCAAGCGGGGGGGACCGCTTACAATGAGCAGTTCTTC
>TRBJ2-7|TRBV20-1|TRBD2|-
CSAVGGGSYEQYF
TGCAGTGCTGTAGGCGGGGGCTCCTACGAGCAGTACTTC
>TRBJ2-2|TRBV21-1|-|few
CASIRPTGLNTGELFF
TGTGCCAGCATTCGACCGACAGGGCTGAACACCGGGGAGCTGTTTTTT
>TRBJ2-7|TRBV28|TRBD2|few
CASSLSTSGRDEQYF
TGTGCCAGCAGTTTATCGACTAGCGGGAGGGACGAGCAGTACTTC
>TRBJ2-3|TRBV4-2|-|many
CASSLRADQLFTDTQYF
TGTGCCAGCAGCCTCCGGGCCGACCAGTTATTCACAGATACGCAGTATTTT
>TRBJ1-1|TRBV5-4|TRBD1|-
CASSPQQRGQGSIPEAFF
TGTGCCAGCAGCCCTCAACAGAGGGGACAGGGTAGTATCCCCGAAGCTTTCTTT
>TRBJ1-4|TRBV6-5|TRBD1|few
CASRTWTGLSGNEKLFF
TGTGCCAGCAGAACCTGGACAGGGCTCTCGGGCAATGAAAAACTGTTTTTT
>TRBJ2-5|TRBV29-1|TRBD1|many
CSVEVDRVQETQYF
TGCAGCGTTGAAGTGGACAGGGTGCAAGAGACCCAGTACTTC
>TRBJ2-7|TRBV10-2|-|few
CASSDRTPAYEQYF
TGCGCCAGCAGTGACCGGACACCCGCCTACGAGCAGTACTTC
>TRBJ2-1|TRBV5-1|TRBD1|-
CASRLARDSYNEQFF
TGCGCCAGCAGGCTTGCCCGGGACAGTTACAATGAGCAGTTCTTC
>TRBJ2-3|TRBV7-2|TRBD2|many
CASSLALAGGNPPSTDTQYF
TGTGCCAGCAGCTTAGCACTAGCGGGGGGGAACCCCCCTAGCACAGATACGCAGTATTTT
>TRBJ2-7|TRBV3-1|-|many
CASSLAGRSSYEQYF
TGTGCCAGCAGCCTCGCGGGTAGGAGCTCCTACGAGCAGTACTTC
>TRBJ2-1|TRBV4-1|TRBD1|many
CASSPWTGTYNEQFF
TGCGCCAGCAGCCCATGGACAGGGACGTACAATGAGCAGTTCTTC
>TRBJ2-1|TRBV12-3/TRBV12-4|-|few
CASSLGTDNEQFF
TGTGCCAGCAGTTTAGGGACTGACAATGAGCAGTTCTTC
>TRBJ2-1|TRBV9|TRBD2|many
CASSVGVSGSYNEQFF
TGTGCCAGCAGCGTAGGAGTTAGCGGGAGCTACAATGAGCAGTTCTTC
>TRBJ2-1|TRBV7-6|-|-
CASSPIAINEQFF
TGTGCCAGCAGCCCCATAGCCATCAATGAGCAGTTCTTC
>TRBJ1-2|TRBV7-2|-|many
CASSLDSNYGYTF
TGTGCCAGCAGCTTAGACAGCAACTATGGCTACACCTTC
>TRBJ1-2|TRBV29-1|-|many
CSVASSANYGYTF
TGCAGCGTGGCGTCCTCAGCGAACTATGGCTACACCTTC
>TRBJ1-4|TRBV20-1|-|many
CSAPRDSTNEKLFF
TGCAGTGCCCCCCGAGACTCAACTAATGAAAAACTGTTTTTT
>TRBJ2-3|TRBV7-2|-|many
CASSLREFTDTQYF
TGTGCCAGCAGCCTACGGGAATTCACAGATACGCAGTATTTT
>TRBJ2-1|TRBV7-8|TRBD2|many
CASSLSRRGAAYNEQFF
TGTGCCAGCAGCTTAAGTAGGCGGGGGGCAGCCTACAATGAGCAGTTCTTC
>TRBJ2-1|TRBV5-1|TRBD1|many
CASSFFDRGNEQFF
TGCGCCAGCAGCTTCTTCGACAGGGGAAATGAGCAGTTCTTC
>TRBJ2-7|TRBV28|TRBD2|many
CASSLGLAVPSYEQYF
TGTGCCAGCAGTTTAGGACTAGCGGTTCCTTCCTACGAGCAGTACTTC
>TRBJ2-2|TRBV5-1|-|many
CASSVQETGELFF
TGCGCCAGCAGCGTCCAAGAGACCGGGGAGCTGTTTTTT
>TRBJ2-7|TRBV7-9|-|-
CASSLGRSKYF
TGTGCCAGCAGCTTAGGCCGTTCGAAGTACTTC
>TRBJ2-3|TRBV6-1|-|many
CASSEVRQSDTQYF
TGTGCCAGCAGTGAAGTTAGACAGTCAGATACGCAGTATTTT
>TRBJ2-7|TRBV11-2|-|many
CASSLDPGPYEQYF
TGTGCCAGCAGCTTAGACCCAGGCCCCTACGAGCAGTACTTC
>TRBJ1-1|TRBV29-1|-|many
CSATGTASNTEAFF
TGCAGCGCCACCGGGACGGCTTCCAACACTGAAGCTTTCTTT
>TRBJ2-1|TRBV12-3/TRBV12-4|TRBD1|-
CASSLYLGTGGSEQFF
TGTGCCAGCAGTTTGTATCTGGGGACAGGGGGCAGTGAGCAGTTCTTC
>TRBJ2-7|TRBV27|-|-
CASSEVSSYEQYF
TGTGCCAGCAGTGAGGTCAGCTCCTACGAGCAGTACTTC
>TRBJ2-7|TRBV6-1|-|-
CASSVYEQYF
TGTGCCAGCAGTGTGTACGAGCAGTACTTC
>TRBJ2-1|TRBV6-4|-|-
CASSNGQGGSNEQFF
TGTGCCAGCAGCAACGGGCAGGGGGGTTCAAATGAGCAGTTCTTC